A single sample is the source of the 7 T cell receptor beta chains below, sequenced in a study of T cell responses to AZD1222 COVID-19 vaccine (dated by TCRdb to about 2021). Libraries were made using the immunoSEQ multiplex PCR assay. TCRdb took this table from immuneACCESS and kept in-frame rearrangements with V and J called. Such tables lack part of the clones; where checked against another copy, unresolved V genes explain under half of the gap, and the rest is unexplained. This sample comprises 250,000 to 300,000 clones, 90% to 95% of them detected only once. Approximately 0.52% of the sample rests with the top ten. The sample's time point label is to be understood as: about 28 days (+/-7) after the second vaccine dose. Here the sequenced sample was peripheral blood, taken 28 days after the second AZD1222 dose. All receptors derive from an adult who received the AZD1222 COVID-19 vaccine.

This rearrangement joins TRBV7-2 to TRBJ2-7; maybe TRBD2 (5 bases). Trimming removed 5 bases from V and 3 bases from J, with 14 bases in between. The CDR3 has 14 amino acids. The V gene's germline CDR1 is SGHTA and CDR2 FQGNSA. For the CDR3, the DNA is TGTGCCAGCAGCCGTCAATTCGGGGACTACGAGCAGTACTTC. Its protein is CASSRQFGDYEQYF.

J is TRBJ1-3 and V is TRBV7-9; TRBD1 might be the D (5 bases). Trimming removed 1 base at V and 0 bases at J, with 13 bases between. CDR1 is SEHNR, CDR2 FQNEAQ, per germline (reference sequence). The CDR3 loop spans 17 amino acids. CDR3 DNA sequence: TGTGCCAGCAGCTTAGTTTTGGGACTCAACTCTGGAAACACCATATATTTT. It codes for CASSLVLGLNSGNTIYF.

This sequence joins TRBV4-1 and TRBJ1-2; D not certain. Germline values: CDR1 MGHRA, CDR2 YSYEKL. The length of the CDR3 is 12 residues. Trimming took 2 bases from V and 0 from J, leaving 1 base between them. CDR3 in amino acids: CASSQTNYGYTF. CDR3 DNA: TGCGCCAGCAGCCAAACTAACTATGGCTACACCTTC.

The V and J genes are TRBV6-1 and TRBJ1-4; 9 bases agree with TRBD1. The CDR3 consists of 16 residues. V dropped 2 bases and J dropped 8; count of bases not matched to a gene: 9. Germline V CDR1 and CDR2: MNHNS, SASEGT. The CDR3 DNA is TGTGCCAGCAGTGAAAGGAGGAGACAGGGGGGAGAAAAACTGTTTTTT. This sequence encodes CASSERRRQGGEKLFF.

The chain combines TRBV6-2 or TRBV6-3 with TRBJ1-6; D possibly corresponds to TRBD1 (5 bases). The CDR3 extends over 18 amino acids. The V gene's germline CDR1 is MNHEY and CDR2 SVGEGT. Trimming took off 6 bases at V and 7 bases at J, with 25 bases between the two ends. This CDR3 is CASSPNGRGLSRNSPLHF. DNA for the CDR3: TGTGCCAGCAGCCCTAATGGACGGGGCCTATCTAGGAATTCACCCCTCCACTTT.

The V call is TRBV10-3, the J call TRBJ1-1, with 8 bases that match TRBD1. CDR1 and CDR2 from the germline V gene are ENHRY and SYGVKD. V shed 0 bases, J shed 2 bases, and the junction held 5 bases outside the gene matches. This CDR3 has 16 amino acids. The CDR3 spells CAISESRGQGNTEAFF. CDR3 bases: TGTGCCATCAGTGAGTCCCGTGGACAGGGTAACACTGAAGCTTTCTTT.

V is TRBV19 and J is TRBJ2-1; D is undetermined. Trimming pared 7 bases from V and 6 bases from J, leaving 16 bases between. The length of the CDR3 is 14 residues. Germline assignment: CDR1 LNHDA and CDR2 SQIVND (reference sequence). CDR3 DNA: TGTGCCAGTACGGCCCTTACGGATCCCAATGAGCAGTTCTTC. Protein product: CASTALTDPNEQFF.